One sample yielded the 20 T cell receptor beta chains listed below, sequenced in a study of persistence of HIV-infected CD4 T cells (TCRdb year 2020). What these receptors recognize is not known. The treatment or condition label of this sample denotes: suppressive antiretroviral therapy. As a nonspecific positive control representing the CD4+ T cell repertoire, cells were stimulated with anti-CD3/anti-CD28 magnetic beads. Sorting of responding CD4+ T cells was based on upregulation of both CD40 ligand and CD69. The immunoSEQ hsTCRB assay version 4 in survey mode was used to sequence TCRbeta repertoires from genomic DNA. The source is immuneACCESS, and TCRdb retained only in-frame sequences with V and J called. Part of the clones is not carried over; for the studies checked, unresolved V genes explain less than half of this, and the remainder is unexplained. Here the sample has some 41,000 clones; around 90% occur a single time. The ten most abundant clones make up under 1.5% of the sample.

Sequences were derived from CD4+ T cells sorted from PBMCs after roughly 19-hour stimulation, sampled from a patient who received antiretroviral therapy. Sample cell subset or site, as interpreted from the label and publication: CD40L+CD69+ CD4 T cells responding to anti-CD3/anti-CD28 beads, representing the overall repertoire. These receptors were obtained from an adult man with HIV who was CMV-seropositive.

The chain carries TRBV18 and TRBJ2-1; 9 nucleotides align to TRBD1. Looked up from germline, CDR1 is KGHSH and CDR2 is LQKENI. V was clipped by 0 bases and J by 6 bases; unmatched bases: 6. This CDR3 has 16 amino acids. The CDR3 nucleotides read TGTGCCAGCTCACCACCATGGACAGGGGTCTCCAATGAGCAGTTCTTC. This encodes CASSPPWTGVSNEQFF. The full variable domain, rest sourced from reference TRBV18 and TRBJ2-1, is NAGVMQNPRHLVRRRGQEARLRCSPMKGHSHVYWYRQLPEEGLKFMVYLQKENIIDESGMPKERFSAEFPKEGPSILRIQQVVRGDSAAYFCASSPPWTGVSNEQFFGPGTRLTVL.

The chain has TRBV3-1 (or the pseudogene TRBV3-2) and TRBJ2-4; tentatively, D is TRBD1 (6 bases). The CDR3 runs 14 residues. The V end lost 4 bases, the J end lost 4 bases, and 11 bases lay between the germline ends. Germline-derived CDR1 and CDR2 are LGHDT and YNNKEL (reference sequence). Written as DNA, the CDR3 is TGTGCCAGCAGCCCATCCGGGACAAAAAACATTCAGTACTTC. Its translation is CASSPSGTKNIQYF.

J is TRBJ2-3 and V is TRBV10-3, with D unresolved. V lost 0 bases to trimming and J lost 2 bases, with 0 bases between them. Germline CDR1 is ENHRY and CDR2 is SYGVKD. The CDR3 has 12 amino acids. The CDR3 protein is CAISESTDTQYF. As DNA, the CDR3 is TGTGCCATCAGTGAGTCCACAGATACGCAGTATTTT.

V is TRBV19 and J is TRBJ1-1; 7 nucleotides line up with TRBD1. Losses at the gene ends were 4 bases for V and 5 bases for J; bases not matched to a gene: 7. Germline assignment: CDR1 LNHDA and CDR2 SQIVND (reference sequence). This CDR3 comprises 14 residues. This chain's CDR3 is CASSTTGLGTEAFF. In DNA, the CDR3 is TGTGCCAGTAGTACGACAGGGCTGGGAACTGAAGCTTTCTTT. The full variable domain, in which reference TRBV19 and TRBJ1-1 provide the parts outside the CDR3, is DGGITQSPKYLFRKEGQNVTLSCEQNLNHDAMYWYRQDPGQGLRLIYYSQIVNDFQKGDIAEGYSVSREKKESFPLTVTSAQKNPTAFYLCASSTTGLGTEAFFGQGTRLTVV.

CDR3 amino acids: CASSSRTSGGATDTQYF. DNA of the CDR3: TGCGCCAGCAGCTCACGGACTAGCGGGGGGGCAACAGATACGCAGTATTTT. The rearrangement links TRBV5-1 to TRBJ2-3, with 15 bases fitting TRBD2. Trimming removed 3 bases from V and 3 bases from J; junction bases left unmatched: 5. The CDR3 is 17 amino acids. Germline V gene lookup returns CDR1 SGHRS and CDR2 YFSETQ.

This clone was observed once. The chain joins TRBV27 to TRBJ2-3; tentative D call: TRBD1 (6 bases). The V gene's germline CDR1 is MNHEY and CDR2 SMNVEV (reference sequence). V dropped 8 bases and J dropped 0 bases, with 18 bases sitting between them. This CDR3 is built from 16 residues. In DNA form, the CDR3 reads TGTGCCAGCTTCCCCCAGGGACACCACAGCACAGATACGCAGTATTTT. It specifies CASFPQGHHSTDTQYF.

The V gene is TRBV6-4, the J gene TRBJ2-5; 8 bases are a match to TRBD2. This CDR3 spans 15 amino acids. V lost 5 bases and J lost 0; bases outside the gene matches: 5. Germline V gene lookup returns CDR1 MRHNA and CDR2 SNTAGT. As DNA, the CDR3 is TGTGCCAGCAGTTTAGCGGGGCATGACCAAGAGACCCAGTACTTC. It yields the protein CASSLAGHDQETQYF.

This chain connects TRBV5-5 to TRBJ1-3, with D hard to call. The V end lost 3 bases, the J end lost 5 bases, and 15 bases lay between the germline ends. The CDR3 is 15 amino acids. Germline CDR1 reads SGHKS; CDR2 reads YYEKEE (reference sequence). The DNA for the CDR3 is TGTGCCAGCAGCTCCATGGGAGAGTGGAGAAACACCATATATTTT. The encoded protein is CASSSMGEWRNTIYF.

The rearrangement joins TRBV4-1 to TRBJ2-5, with D perhaps TRBD1 or TRBD2 (5 bases each). Per germline, CDR1 MGHRA and CDR2 YSYEKL. The CDR3 has 17 amino acids. V lost 0 bases, J lost 4 bases, and 18 bases lay in between. The CDR3 spells CASSQERGARSGETQYF. The DNA of the CDR3 is TGCGCCAGCAGCCAAGAACGAGGGGCTAGGTCAGGAGAGACCCAGTACTTC.

This clone was seen a single time. V is TRBV6-5 and J is TRBJ2-3; 8 bases match TRBD1. Trimming cost V 4 bases and J 2 bases; bases outside gene matches: 8. CDR1 MNHEY and CDR2 SVGAGI come from the germline V gene. This CDR3 has 16 amino acids. The CDR3 is CASSSSDRVSTDTQYF. Here the CDR3 DNA reads TGTGCCAGCAGTTCCTCGGACAGGGTTTCCACAGATACGCAGTATTTT.

The chain combines TRBV7-8 with TRBJ1-1; possibly TRBD1 for D (5 bases). CDR3 length equals 18 residues. V dropped 1 base and J dropped 2 bases, with 20 bases sitting between them. Germline loops: CDR1 SGHVS, CDR2 FQNEAQ. The CDR3 is CASSLGMGTVPLNTEAFF. CDR3 DNA: TGTGCCAGCAGCTTAGGAATGGGGACTGTCCCCTTAAACACTGAAGCTTTCTTT.

This chain joins TRBV19 and TRBJ1-1; D gene uncertain. V was trimmed by 4 bases and J by 3 bases, leaving 9 bases between them. Germline CDR1 LNHDA, CDR2 SQIVND (reference sequence). This CDR3 has 13 amino acids. The CDR3 is CASSRLPYTEAFF. Written as DNA, the CDR3 is TGTGCCAGTAGTAGGCTCCCTTACACTGAAGCTTTCTTT. Variable domain in full (rest from reference TRBV19 and TRBJ1-1): DGGITQSPKYLFRKEGQNVTLSCEQNLNHDAMYWYRQDPGQGLRLIYYSQIVNDFQKGDIAEGYSVSREKKESFPLTVTSAQKNPTAFYLCASSRLPYTEAFFGQGTRLTVV.

V and J are TRBV18 and TRBJ1-5, with 9 positions matching TRBD1. The CDR3 sequence is 15 residues long. After removal of 5 bases from V and 3 bases from J, the junction contained 5 bases not matched to a gene. From germline, CDR1 is KGHSH and CDR2 LQKENI. The CDR3 loop is CASSGTGTFNQPQHF. In DNA form, the CDR3 reads TGTGCCAGCTCAGGGACAGGGACCTTCAATCAGCCCCAGCATTTT.

V and J are TRBV24-1 and TRBJ2-3; D perhaps matches TRBD1 (5 bases). This CDR3 has 12 residues. V lost 6 bases, J lost 4 bases, and 7 bases lay in between. CDR1 KGHDR and CDR2 SFDVKD come from the germline V gene. Here the CDR3 DNA reads TGTGCCACCAGTCAGGGCGCAGATACGCAGTATTTT. The encoded protein is CATSQGADTQYF.

The chain is built from TRBV28 and TRBJ1-2, with D perhaps matching TRBD1 (5 bases). The CDR3 covers 15 residues. From germline, CDR1 is MDHEN and CDR2 SYDVKM. Trimming took off 3 bases at V and 0 bases at J, with 11 bases between the two ends. In DNA form, the CDR3 reads TGTGCCAGCAGTTTGGTTGGCAGGGCTAACTATGGCTACACCTTC. This translates into CASSLVGRANYGYTF.

The chain couples TRBV12-5 to TRBJ1-1; D gene unclear. The CDR3 runs to 14 residues. Germline lookup yields CDR1 LGHNT and CDR2 FRNRAP. V was clipped by 5 bases and J by 0 bases, with 10 bases between them. The CDR3 loop reads CASGPHSMNTEAFF. CDR3 DNA sequence: TGTGCTAGTGGTCCCCACTCAATGAACACTGAAGCTTTCTTT.

The CDR3 DNA reads TGTGCCAGCAGTCCCGGGACAGGGTCGTCCATATATTTT. Encoded protein: CASSPGTGSSIYF. J is TRBJ1-3 and V is TRBV27, with 9 nucleotides matching TRBD1. This CDR3 has 13 amino acids. Germline lookup yields CDR1 MNHEY and CDR2 SMNVEV (reference sequence). With 5 bases clipped from V and 11 bases from J, the junction kept 7 bases outside the gene matches.

The V gene is TRBV10-3, the J gene TRBJ1-2; no firm D call. The CDR3 length is 13 residues. Trimming removed 3 bases at V and 2 bases at J, with 7 bases between. Germline CDR1 ENHRY, CDR2 SYGVKD. The CDR3 region is CAISDVKNYGYTF. The CDR3 nucleotides are TGTGCCATCAGTGATGTGAAAAACTATGGCTACACCTTC.

The chain couples TRBV6-6 to TRBJ2-7; D might be TRBD2 (5 bases). From germline, CDR1 is MNHNY and CDR2 SVGAGI (reference sequence). CDR3 size: 15 residues. V lost 2 bases, J lost 1 base, and 12 bases lay in between. CDR3 bases: TGTGCCAGCAGTTACAAACTAGGGTTATCCTACGAGCAGTACTTC. Translating gives CASSYKLGLSYEQYF.

J is TRBJ1-1 and V is TRBV29-1; D ambiguous. CDR3 length: 15 amino acids. Looked up from germline, CDR1 is SQVTM and CDR2 is ANQGSEA. Trimming shortened V by 7 bases and J by 5 bases, and 23 bases separated the two germline ends. The CDR3: CSAVDRRRGETEAFF. CDR3 bases: TGCAGCGCGGTGGATAGGAGGCGTGGGGAAACTGAAGCTTTCTTT.